The 20 T cell receptor beta chains given below trace back to one sample, sequenced in a study of blood T cell repertoires in COVID-19. Sequenced by immunoSEQ multiplex PCR; TCRdb stores in-frame clones only, minus some. The sample includes 250,000 to 400,000 clones, about 91% of them seen just once. Sequences were obtained from peripheral blood. These receptors were collected from a woman in her thirties with COVID-19, enrolled during active disease.

V gene TRBV7-3 combines with J gene TRBJ1-1, with D tentatively TRBD1 (6 bases). Trimming shortened V by 1 base and J by 3 bases, and 15 bases separated the two germline ends. This CDR3 has 16 amino acids. Germline assignment: CDR1 SGHTA and CDR2 FQGTGA. The CDR3 region has the DNA TGTGCCAGCAGCTTAATGCCAGGCCACAGGGACACTGAAGCTTTCTTT. This sequence encodes CASSLMPGHRDTEAFF.

The genes are TRBV10-1 and TRBJ2-2; perhaps TRBD2 as D (6 bases). V was trimmed by 4 bases and J by 2 bases, leaving 14 bases between them. Germline CDR1 and CDR2: WNHNN and SYGVQD (reference sequence). The CDR3 runs to 16 residues. CDR3 nucleotide sequence: TGCGCCAGCAGTGGGAGACTAGGAGGCAACACCGGGGAGCTGTTTTTT. This gives the protein CASSGRLGGNTGELFF.

The V and J genes are TRBV7-8 and TRBJ2-1, with D perhaps TRBD1 (5 bases). This CDR3 is 17 amino acids long. V lost 5 bases and J 0 bases, leaving 17 bases between the germline ends. Germline V gene lookup returns CDR1 SGHVS and CDR2 FQNEAQ. The CDR3 protein is CASSPKGAASSYNEQFF. The CDR3 DNA sequence: TGTGCCAGCAGCCCGAAAGGGGCCGCTAGCTCCTACAATGAGCAGTTCTTC.

CDR3 nucleotide sequence: TGTGCCACCAGCAGGTTTAGCGCAGCCGATACGCAGTATTTT. Residues: CATSRFSAADTQYF. The V call is TRBV15, the J call TRBJ2-3; tentative D call: TRBD2 (5 bases). Germline values: CDR1 LNHNV, CDR2 YYDKDF (reference sequence). This CDR3 has 14 amino acids. Deletions cut 3 bases from V and 6 bases from J, with 13 bases between.

In DNA, the CDR3 is TGTGCCAGCAGCCCCCGAATTACAGGGAGCTATGGCTACACCTTC. It yields the protein CASSPRITGSYGYTF. The V gene is TRBV9, the J gene TRBJ1-2; weak D call: TRBD1 (6 bases). Between the trimmed V and J ends, which lost 4 bases and 4 bases, there was a span of 17 bases. The CDR3 consists of 15 residues. Germline V lookup: CDR1 SGDLS, CDR2 YYNGEE. The full variable domain, in which reference TRBV9 and TRBJ1-2 provide the parts outside the CDR3, is DSGVTQTPKHLITATGQRVTLRCSPRSGDLSVYWYQQSLDQGLQFLIQYYNGEERAKGNILERFSAQQFPDLHSELNLSSLELGDSALYFCASSPRITGSYGYTFGSGTRLTVV.

In DNA form, the CDR3 reads TGTGCCACCGGACAGACCGAGCAGCCCCAGCATTTT. Residues: CATGQTEQPQHF. The genes are TRBV10-3 and TRBJ1-5, with D maybe TRBD1 (6 bases). CDR3 length: 12 residues. In germline, CDR1 is ENHRY, CDR2 SYGVKD. Deletions cut 10 bases from V and 7 bases from J, with 14 bases between.

The DNA of the CDR3 is TGTGCCAGCACGGACGGGGAGACCTCATACGAGCAGTACTTC. Residues: CASTDGETSYEQYF. The J gene is TRBJ2-7, the V gene TRBV4-2; D possibly corresponds to TRBD2 (5 bases). The CDR3 extends over 14 amino acids. Germline CDR1 reads LGHNA; CDR2 reads YNFKEQ. The V and J ends lost 7 bases and 4 bases respectively, with 17 bases between them.

This chain joins TRBV11-3 and TRBJ1-1; perhaps TRBD1 as D (5 bases). Trimming left V 5 bases short and J 5 bases short, with 15 bases between. Germline CDR1 reads SGHNT; CDR2 reads YENEEA. This CDR3 is built from 14 residues. This chain's CDR3 is CASSPSGGKTEAFF. The CDR3 nucleotides are TGTGCCAGCAGCCCGTCCGGGGGAAAAACTGAAGCTTTCTTT.

The rearrangement links TRBV7-2 to TRBJ2-1; 7 bases align to TRBD2. Germline V lookup: CDR1 SGHTA, CDR2 FQGNSA. V was pared by 0 bases and J by 6 bases, with 5 bases of the junction left unmatched. The CDR3 has 15 amino acids. CDR3 loop: CASSLALGRVNEQFF. CDR3 bases: TGTGCCAGCAGCTTAGCCCTAGGGAGGGTCAATGAGCAGTTCTTC.

The chain joins TRBV5-1 to TRBJ1-1; D call uncertain. Trimming took 4 bases from V and 4 from J, leaving 14 bases between them. The CDR3 has 14 residues. CDR1 and CDR2 from the germline V gene are SGHRS and YFSETQ. The CDR3 protein is CASSRTGAGTEAFF. In DNA form, the CDR3 reads TGCGCCAGCAGCCGGACTGGTGCGGGCACTGAAGCTTTCTTT.

The chain links TRBV6-5 to TRBJ2-1, with 7 bases aligning to TRBD1. Trimming removed 10 bases from V and 4 bases from J; junction bases left unmatched: 4. Germline values: CDR1 MNHEY, CDR2 SVGAGI. The CDR3 spans 12 residues. Written as DNA, the CDR3 is TGTGCCACAGGGACAGCGTACAATGAGCAGTTCTTC. Residues: CATGTAYNEQFF.

This chain links TRBV5-6 with TRBJ2-7; D remains ambiguous. Trimming took 0 bases from V and 5 from J, leaving 12 bases between them. Germline-derived CDR1 and CDR2 are SGHDT and YYEEEE. The CDR3 extends over 14 amino acids. The CDR3 DNA sequence: TGTGCCAGCAGCTTGGGCAGGTCTCTGGACGAGCAGTACTTC. Its translation is CASSLGRSLDEQYF. The entire variable domain, with the rest obtained from reference TRBV5-6 and TRBJ2-7, is as follows: DAGVTQSPTHLIKTRGQQVTLRCSPKSGHDTVSWYQQALGQGPQFIFQYYEEEERQRGNFPDRFSGHQFPNYSSELNVNALLLGDSALYLCASSLGRSLDEQYFGPGTRLTVT.

CDR3 in DNA: TGTGCCAGCAGTCCCGGGACAGGGCTGGGCACTGAAGCTTTCTTT. Its translation: CASSPGTGLGTEAFF. V gene TRBV27 combines with J gene TRBJ1-1; 9 bases are a match to TRBD1. The ends lost 5 bases at V and 4 bases at J; junction bases unmatched: 8. This CDR3 has 15 residues. Germline V gene sequence: CDR1 MNHEY, CDR2 SMNVEV (reference sequence).

V gene TRBV3-1 (or the pseudogene TRBV3-2) combines with J gene TRBJ2-3, with TRBD1 matching over 10 bases. Per germline, CDR1 LGHDT and CDR2 YNNKEL (reference sequence). The CDR3 has 17 amino acids. V was clipped by 0 bases and J by 6 bases; unmatched bases: 9. The chain's CDR3 is CASSQDVEDRGLDTQYF. Written as DNA, the CDR3 is TGTGCCAGCAGCCAAGATGTCGAGGACAGGGGGTTGGATACGCAGTATTTT.

There are a few counts of this clone. Here the CDR3 DNA reads TGTGCCAGCAGTGACACCCTGGGACAGGCCTATGGCTACACCTTC. It encodes CASSDTLGQAYGYTF. This chain joins TRBV6-1 and TRBJ1-2; TRBD1 matches at 8 bases. Germline-derived CDR1 and CDR2 are MNHNS and SASEGT. The CDR3 sequence is 15 residues long. The V and J ends lost 3 bases and 4 bases, in that order; junction bases with no gene match: 7.

This chain links TRBV9 with TRBJ1-4, with no clear D. The CDR3 extends over 14 amino acids. Germline CDR1 and CDR2: SGDLS and YYNGEE. V shed 3 bases and J shed 3 bases, with 9 bases lying between them. The CDR3 nucleotides read TGTGCCAGCAGCGGAGGCGGGCCTAATGAAAAACTGTTTTTT. Amino acid sequence: CASSGGGPNEKLFF.

The V call is TRBV6-5, the J call TRBJ1-1; D is perhaps TRBD1 (5 bases). The germline V gene encodes CDR1 MNHEY and CDR2 SVGAGI. V lost 0 bases to trimming and J lost 1 base, with 9 bases between them. CDR3 length: 15 amino acids. CDR3 sequence reads: CASSYSGLKNTEAFF. CDR3 coding DNA: TGTGCCAGCAGTTACTCGGGACTCAAGAACACTGAAGCTTTCTTT.

The chain employs TRBV7-2 and TRBJ1-2; TRBD1 aligns across 7 bases. The length of the CDR3 is 15 residues. Germline CDR1 SGHTA, CDR2 FQGNSA. J gave up 4 bases and V 5 bases, and 10 bases lay outside the gene matches. The CDR3 coding sequence is TGTGCCAGCAGCCCTAACCGGGACAGCATCTATGGCTACACCTTC. Translated, it gives CASSPNRDSIYGYTF.

The chain links TRBV27 to TRBJ2-1; TRBD2 agrees at 7 bases. The CDR3 covers 15 residues. After removal of 3 bases from V and 3 bases from J, the junction contained 5 bases not matched to a gene. Germline V lookup: CDR1 MNHEY, CDR2 SMNVEV (reference sequence). CDR3 in amino acids: CASSFLAEGYNEQFF. CDR3 nucleotide sequence: TGTGCCAGCAGTTTTCTAGCGGAGGGCTACAATGAGCAGTTCTTC.

This chain links TRBV28 with TRBJ1-5; unclear D gene. The CDR3 is 17 amino acids. The V end lost 11 bases, the J end lost 1 base, and 24 bases lay between the germline ends. Germline CDR1 MDHEN, CDR2 SYDVKM. The CDR3 DNA follows: TGTGCCGTGCAAGGGCCGTATGGTCGAGGGAGCAATCAGCCCCAGCATTTT. This translates into CAVQGPYGRGSNQPQHF.